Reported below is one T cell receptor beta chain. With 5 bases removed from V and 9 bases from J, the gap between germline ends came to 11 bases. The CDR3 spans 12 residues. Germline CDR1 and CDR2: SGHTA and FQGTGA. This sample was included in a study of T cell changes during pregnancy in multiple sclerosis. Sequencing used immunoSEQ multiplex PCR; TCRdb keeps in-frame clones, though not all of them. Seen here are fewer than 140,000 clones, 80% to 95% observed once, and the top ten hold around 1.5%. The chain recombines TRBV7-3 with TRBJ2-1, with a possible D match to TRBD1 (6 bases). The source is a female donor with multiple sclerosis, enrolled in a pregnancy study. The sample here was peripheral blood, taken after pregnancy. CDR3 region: CASSLSTGEQFF. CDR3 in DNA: TGTGCCAGCAGCCTGTCGACAGGTGAGCAGTTCTTC.